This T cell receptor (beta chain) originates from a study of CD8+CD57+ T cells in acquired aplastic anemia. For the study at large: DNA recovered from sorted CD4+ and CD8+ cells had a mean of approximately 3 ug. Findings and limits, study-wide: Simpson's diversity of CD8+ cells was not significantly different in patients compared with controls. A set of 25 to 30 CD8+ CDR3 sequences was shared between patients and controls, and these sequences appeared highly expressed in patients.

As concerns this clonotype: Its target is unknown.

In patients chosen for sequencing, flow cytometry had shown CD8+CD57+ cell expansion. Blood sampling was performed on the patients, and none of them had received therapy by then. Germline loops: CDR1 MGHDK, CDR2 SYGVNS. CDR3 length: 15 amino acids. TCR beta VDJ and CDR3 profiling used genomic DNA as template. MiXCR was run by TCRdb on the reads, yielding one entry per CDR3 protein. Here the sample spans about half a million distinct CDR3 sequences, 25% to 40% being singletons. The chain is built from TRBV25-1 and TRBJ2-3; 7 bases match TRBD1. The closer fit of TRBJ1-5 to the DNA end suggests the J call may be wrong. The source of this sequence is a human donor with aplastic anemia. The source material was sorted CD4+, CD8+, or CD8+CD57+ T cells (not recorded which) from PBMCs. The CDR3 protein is CASSPGTASTDTQHF. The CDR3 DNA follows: TGTGCCAGCAGTCCGGGGACAGCTAGCACAGATACGCAGCATTTT.